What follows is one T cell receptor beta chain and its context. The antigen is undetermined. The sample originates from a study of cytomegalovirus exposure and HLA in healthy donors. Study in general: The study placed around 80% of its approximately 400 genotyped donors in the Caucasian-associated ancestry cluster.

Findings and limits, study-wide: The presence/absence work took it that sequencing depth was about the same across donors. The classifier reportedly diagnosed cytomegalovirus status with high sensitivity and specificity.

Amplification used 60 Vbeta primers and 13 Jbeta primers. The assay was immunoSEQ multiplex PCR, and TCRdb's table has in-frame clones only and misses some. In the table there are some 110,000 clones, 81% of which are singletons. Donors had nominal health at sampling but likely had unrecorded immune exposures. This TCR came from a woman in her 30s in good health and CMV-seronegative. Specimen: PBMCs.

The CDR3 spells CASSFAGGFAKNIQYF. The CDR3, as DNA: TGTGCCAGCAGCTTTGCTGGGGGGTTCGCCAAAAACATTCAGTACTTC. This chain connects TRBV5-6 to TRBJ2-4; TRBD2 might be the D (6 bases). V was trimmed by 2 bases and J by 1 base, leaving 13 bases between them. The CDR3 spans 16 residues. Germline V lookup: CDR1 SGHDT, CDR2 YYEEEE.